This T cell receptor (beta chain) was recovered during a study of vaccination and CD4 T cells after COVID-19. Study background: Two Hispanic individuals were among six male and four female convalescent patients.

As for treatment: approximately 9-day PBMC culture with coronavirus spike peptide pools or control peptides (ViraFEST assay). V lost 1 base, J lost 8 bases, and 23 bases lay in between. CDR1 and CDR2 from the germline V gene are DFQATT and SNEGSKA (reference sequence). The CDR3 extends over 16 amino acids. Sequencing of the DNA from cultured CD4+ T cells was carried out with the Oncomine TCR Beta short-read assay. TCRdb reanalysed the PCR reads using MiXCR and keeps one entry per CDR3 protein. The profile shows 13,000 or so distinct CDR3 sequences, 54% of them singletons. The table lists this clonotype with a few counts. Its antigen remains unknown.

This sample comprised cultured CD4+ T cells from blood, obtained after SARS-CoV-2 vaccination. The receptor was derived from a human donor with COVID-19. V is TRBV20-1 and J is TRBJ1-2; D might be TRBD1 (5 bases). CDR3 sequence reads: CSARGDEIGGVGGYTF. The CDR3 region has the DNA TGCAGTGCTAGAGGGGACGAGATTGGGGGAGTAGGAGGCTACACCTTC.